The present entry profiles one T cell receptor (beta chain) with its context. What it binds is not known. Sequenced by immunoSEQ multiplex PCR; TCRdb stores in-frame clones only, minus some. The sample contains about 84,000 clones, about 90% of which appear only once. In germline, CDR1 is KGHSH, CDR2 LQKENI. The length of the CDR3 is 15 residues. V shed 2 bases and J shed 2 bases, with 10 bases lying between them. This entry is derived from a study of T cell responses to AZD1222 COVID-19 vaccine. Regarding the study as a whole: Repertoires were collected only later (after the peak T cell response had occurred). Close to half of all spike-specific TCRs reportedly target regions of the variants that are unmutated.

The V call is TRBV18, the J call TRBJ1-5; D unclear. The sample in question was peripheral blood, obtained on day 0 of AZD1222 vaccination. The sequence was collected from an adult in good health. This CDR3 is CASSPTGNGNQPQHF. Written as DNA, the CDR3 is TGTGCCAGCTCACCAACCGGTAACGGCAATCAGCCCCAGCATTTT.